The 21 T cell receptor beta chains in this list originate from one sample, sequenced in a study of T-cell memory formation after mild COVID-19. TCRdb called the 5' RACE reads again in MiXCR, with one record for every CDR3 protein. In the table there are roughly 120,000 distinct CDR3 sequences, approximately 15% of which are singletons. What was sequenced was PBMCs or a T cell subset sorted from them (not recorded which). These TCRs come from an adult woman who had mild COVID-19 (a few samples of this study predate the infection). Cell type and time point are not known.

The chain joins TRBV2 to TRBJ1-4, with 9 bases that match TRBD1. The CDR3 loop spans 15 amino acids. The germline V gene encodes CDR1 SNHLY and CDR2 FYNNEI. J was trimmed by 6 bases and V by 2 bases; bases with no gene match: 4. The CDR3 protein is CASSEWDREDEKLFF. CDR3 sequence (DNA): TGTGCCAGCAGTGAATGGGACAGGGAGGATGAAAAACTGTTTTTT.

This clonotype was seen only a few times. Here the CDR3 DNA reads TGTGCCAGCAGCTGGAGGGTGCCTGGGGATGGCTACACCTTC. Amino acid sequence: CASSWRVPGDGYTF. J is TRBJ1-2 and V is TRBV5-5; D is ambiguous. Germline CDR1 SGHKS, CDR2 YYEKEE (reference sequence). Trimming took off 3 bases at V and 6 bases at J, with 15 bases between the two ends. There are 14 residues in the CDR3.

This clonotype was seen only a few times. The rearrangement joins TRBV6-1 to TRBJ2-1; D possibly matches TRBD1 or TRBD2 (5 bases each). Germline CDR1 and CDR2: MNHNS and SASEGT. V lost 5 bases and J 9 bases, leaving 14 bases between the germline ends. The CDR3 totals 13 residues. The CDR3 here is CASSSGTYGEQFF. CDR3 DNA: TGTGCCAGCAGTTCCGGGACGTATGGTGAGCAGTTCTTC.

The chain joins TRBV11-2 to TRBJ1-1; no clear D gene. Trimming took off 1 base at V and 1 base at J, with 13 bases between the two ends. The CDR3 contains 16 residues. The germline V gene encodes CDR1 SGHAT and CDR2 FQNNGV. This chain's CDR3 is CASSLGIPRRNTEAFF. CDR3 nucleotides: TGTGCCAGCAGCTTAGGCATCCCGAGGCGGAACACTGAAGCTTTCTTT.

The rearrangement joins TRBV27 to TRBJ2-7, with 11 positions matching TRBD1. CDR1 is MNHEY and CDR2 is SMNVEV in the germline V gene (reference sequence). The CDR3 extends over 16 amino acids. After removal of 5 bases from V and 1 base from J, the junction contained 7 bases not matched to a gene. CDR3 nucleotides: TGTGCCAGCAGTCATTCCGGGACAGGGGGTTCCTACGAGCAGTACTTC. Protein: CASSHSGTGGSYEQYF.

The V gene is TRBV14, the J gene TRBJ2-7; D ambiguous. CDR1 is SGHDN, CDR2 FVKESK, per germline. Trimming removed 3 bases from V and 3 bases from J, with 6 bases in between. There are 12 residues in the CDR3. CDR3 sequence: CASSQYHYEQYF. CDR3 nucleotide sequence: TGTGCCAGCAGCCAGTACCACTACGAGCAGTACTTC.

This chain connects TRBV7-6 to TRBJ1-4; D uncertain. This CDR3 contains 16 residues. V dropped 2 bases and J dropped 0 bases, with 10 bases sitting between them. Per germline, CDR1 SGHVS and CDR2 FNYEAQ. Here the CDR3 DNA reads TGTGCCAGCAGCTTATTAGGAGTTGCAACTAATGAAAAACTGTTTTTT. This codes for CASSLLGVATNEKLFF. Drawing the rest from reference TRBV7-6 and TRBJ1-4, the complete variable domain is GAGVSQSPRYKVTKRGQDVALRCDPISGHVSLYWYRQALGQGPEFLTYFNYEAQQDKSGLPNDRFSAERPEGSISTLTIQRTEQRDSAMYRCASSLLGVATNEKLFFGSGTQLSVL.

The J gene is TRBJ1-1, the V gene TRBV5-1; D remains unclear. V lost 3 bases to trimming and J lost 6 bases, with 12 bases between them. The germline V gene has CDR1 SGHRS and CDR2 YFSETQ. CDR3 length: 13 residues. The CDR3 nucleotides are TGCGCCAGCAGCTCGGGAGCCAAGGCTGAAGCTTTCTTT. Residues: CASSSGAKAEAFF. Drawing the rest from reference TRBV5-1 and TRBJ1-1, the complete variable domain is KAGVTQTPRYLIKTRGQQVTLSCSPISGHRSVSWYQQTPGQGLQFLFEYFSETQRNKGNFPGRFSGRQFSNSRSEMNVSTLELGDSALYLCASSSGAKAEAFFGQGTRLTVV.

This clonotype was detected only a few times. V gene TRBV9 combines with J gene TRBJ2-7; D gene unclear. The V end lost 0 bases, the J end lost 2 bases, and 9 bases lay between the germline ends. This CDR3 comprises 14 residues. CDR1 and CDR2 (germline): SGDLS, YYNGEE. CDR3 sequence (DNA): TGTGCCAGCAGCGTAGTCGCAGCGCCCTACGAGCAGTACTTC. Encoded protein: CASSVVAAPYEQYF. Looking up the rest from reference TRBV9 and TRBJ2-7 gives the full variable domain: DSGVTQTPKHLITATGQRVTLRCSPRSGDLSVYWYQQSLDQGLQFLIQYYNGEERAKGNILERFSAQQFPDLHSELNLSSLELGDSALYFCASSVVAAPYEQYFGPGTRLTVT.

This clonotype was counted a few times. The chain couples TRBV7-9 to TRBJ2-3; TRBD2 aligns across 10 bases. From germline, CDR1 is SEHNR and CDR2 FQNEAQ (reference sequence). J lost 8 bases, V lost 5 bases, and 7 bases had no gene match. The CDR3 spans 14 residues. This chain's CDR3 is CASSEGASGGTQYF. Written as DNA, the CDR3 is TGTGCCAGCAGCGAGGGGGCTAGCGGGGGTACGCAGTATTTT.

The J gene is TRBJ2-7, the V gene TRBV7-6, with 13 bases that match TRBD2. Germline trimming cut 4 bases from V and 2 bases from J; bases unmatched to any gene: 2. CDR3 length equals 15 residues. Germline V gene data show CDR1 as SGHVS and CDR2 as FNYEAQ. The CDR3 region is CASSSLAGGPYEQYF. The CDR3 coding sequence is TGTGCCAGCAGCTCACTAGCGGGGGGGCCCTACGAGCAGTACTTC.

This clonotype was observed a handful of times. V usage is TRBV25-1 and J usage is TRBJ2-3; 8 bases agree with TRBD2. The V gene end was trimmed by 1 base and the J gene end by 7 bases; junction bases not matched to a gene: 7. CDR1 and CDR2 (germline): MGHDK, SYGVNS. CDR3 length: 15 amino acids. CDR3 coding DNA: TGTGCCAGCAGTGAATCCGCTAGCGGGCAACATACGCAGTATTTT. This encodes CASSESASGQHTQYF.

The chain carries TRBV7-9 and TRBJ2-3; D gene ambiguous. CDR1 and CDR2 (germline): SEHNR, FQNEAQ (reference sequence). Trimming left V 2 bases short and J 2 bases short, with 8 bases between. The CDR3 consists of 14 residues. CDR3 residues: CASSLLSFTDTQYF. CDR3 nucleotides: TGTGCCAGCAGCTTATTGTCCTTCACAGATACGCAGTATTTT.

V gene TRBV12-3 or TRBV12-4 combines with J gene TRBJ2-1; D is perhaps TRBD1 (5 bases). V gave up 8 bases and J gave up 6 bases, with 20 bases separating them. This CDR3 has 15 amino acids. CDR3 nucleotide sequence: TGTGCCAGCCAGGGCCGGCCCCAAAGGTTCAATGAGCAGTTCTTC. Translation: CASQGRPQRFNEQFF.

This clonotype turned up a few times. The chain is built from TRBV3-1 and TRBJ2-1; 10 bases align to TRBD1. The junction had 18 bases not matched to a gene; V was cut back by 3 bases and J by 10 bases. The germline V gene encodes CDR1 LGHDT and CDR2 YNNKEL (reference sequence). The CDR3 runs to 18 residues. The CDR3 DNA is TGTGCCAGCAGCCATCTAAGCCGGACAGGGGGATTAACGGGAGAGCAGTTCTTC. Translated, it gives CASSHLSRTGGLTGEQFF.

This clonotype has just a few counts. V and J are TRBV7-9 and TRBJ2-2; perhaps D is TRBD1 or TRBD2 (5 bases each). V was trimmed by 1 base and J by 0 bases, leaving 15 bases between them. Germline CDR1 reads SEHNR; CDR2 reads FQNEAQ (reference sequence). This CDR3 is 18 amino acids long. Here the CDR3 reads CASSLVWGIRTNTGELFF. The CDR3 DNA reads as TGTGCCAGCAGCTTAGTGTGGGGGATTCGCACGAACACCGGGGAGCTGTTTTTT.

There are a few counts of this clonotype. The chain uses TRBV7-8 and TRBJ1-4; no clear D. The CDR3 sequence is 16 residues long. With 3 bases removed from V and 5 bases from J, the gap between germline ends came to 16 bases. Germline CDR1 reads SGHVS; CDR2 reads FQNEAQ. CDR3 sequence (DNA): TGTGCCAGCAGCTTTCGGTACGGGAGGAACAATGAAAAACTGTTTTTT. Translated: CASSFRYGRNNEKLFF.

This clonotype was seen a few times. The CDR3 region has the DNA TGTGCCAGCAGCGAAGGGACAGCTGGGTTCGGAGAGCAGTTCTTC. This sequence encodes CASSEGTAGFGEQFF. The J gene is TRBJ2-1, the V gene TRBV7-9; 7 nucleotides line up with TRBD1. The CDR3 is 15 amino acids. Germline V gene data show CDR1 as SEHNR and CDR2 as FQNEAQ (reference sequence). The V segment lost 5 bases and the J segment 10 bases; nucleotides outside the gene matches: 14.

The chain uses TRBV5-1 and TRBJ2-1; a possible D gene is TRBD1 (5 bases). V was clipped by 0 bases and J by 1 base, with 11 bases between them. CDR3 length: 16 amino acids. Per the germline V gene, CDR1 is SGHRS and CDR2 is YFSETQ. CDR3: CASSLVGQGSYNEQFF. The CDR3 DNA is TGCGCCAGCAGCTTGGTGGGTCAGGGTTCCTACAATGAGCAGTTCTTC.

This clonotype occurred a few times. The chain has TRBV12-3 or TRBV12-4 and TRBJ1-1, with D perhaps TRBD1 (6 bases). V gave up 5 bases and J gave up 3 bases, with 16 bases separating them. The CDR3 contains 15 residues. This CDR3 is CASSLQGNLDTEAFF. The CDR3 nucleotides read TGTGCCAGCAGTCTGCAGGGGAATTTAGACACTGAAGCTTTCTTT.

This clonotype showed up just a few times. This chain links TRBV7-6 with TRBJ2-6; D possibly uses TRBD1 or TRBD2 (5 bases each). The V and J ends lost 2 bases and 2 bases respectively, with 22 bases between them. Germline CDR1 SGHVS, CDR2 FNYEAQ. The CDR3 has 20 amino acids. The CDR3 DNA is TGTGCCAGCAGCTTATTATCGGCAGGGACCTTTGTCCCTGGGGCCAACGTCCTGACTTTC. It yields the protein CASSLLSAGTFVPGANVLTF.